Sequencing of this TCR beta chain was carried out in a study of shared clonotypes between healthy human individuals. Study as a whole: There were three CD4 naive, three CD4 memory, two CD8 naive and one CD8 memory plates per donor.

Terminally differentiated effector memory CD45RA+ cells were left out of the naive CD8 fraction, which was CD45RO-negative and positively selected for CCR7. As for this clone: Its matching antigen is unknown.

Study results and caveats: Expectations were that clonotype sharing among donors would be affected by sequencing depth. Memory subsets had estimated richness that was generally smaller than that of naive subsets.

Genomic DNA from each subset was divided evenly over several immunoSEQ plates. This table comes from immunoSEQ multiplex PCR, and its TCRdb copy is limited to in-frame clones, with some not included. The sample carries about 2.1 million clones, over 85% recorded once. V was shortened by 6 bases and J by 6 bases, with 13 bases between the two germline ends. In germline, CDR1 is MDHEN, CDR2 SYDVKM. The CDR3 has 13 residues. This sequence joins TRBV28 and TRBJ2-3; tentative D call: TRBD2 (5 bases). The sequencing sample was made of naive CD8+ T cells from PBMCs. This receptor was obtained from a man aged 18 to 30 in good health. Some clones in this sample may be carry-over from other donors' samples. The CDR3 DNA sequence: TGTGCCAGCAGGCTGGACTTGGGGGATACGCAGTATTTT. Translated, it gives CASRLDLGDTQYF.